The clone carrying this T cell receptor (beta chain) was found a few times. This entry comes from a study of CD8+ T cells in alopecia areata. cDNA prepared by RNA extraction and subsequent reverse transcription served as the template for sequencing. Profiling relied on immunoSEQ multiplex PCR, and the TCRdb table lists in-frame clones only, not all of them. The sample lists 120,000 to 150,000 clones, approximately 87% occurring once. Material: CD8+ T cells sorted from blood, obtained at week 0. This sequence was found in a human donor with alopecia areata.

The CDR3 loop reads CASSPASGQGNEQYF. CDR3 coding DNA: TGTGCCAGCAGCCCCGCCTCGGGACAGGGTAACGAGCAGTACTTC. The chain employs TRBV7-9 and TRBJ2-7; 9 bases align to TRBD1. Germline V CDR1 and CDR2: SEHNR, FQNEAQ (reference sequence). The ends lost 5 bases at V and 5 bases at J; junction bases unmatched: 10. The CDR3 sequence is 15 residues long.